This TCR beta chain was captured by sequencing in a study of T-cell memory formation after mild COVID-19. The sample holds a few counts of this clonotype. Its antigen is unknown. With constant-segment primers, 5'RACE yielded cDNA libraries of TCR alpha and TCR beta that carried sample barcodes and UMIs. From the 5' RACE reads, TCRdb called clonotypes with MiXCR, one entry per CDR3 protein. The sample has fewer than 200,000 distinct CDR3 sequences, 10% to 15% seen once; the top ten hold 2.5% to 3.5%. Germline CDR1 SGHTA, CDR2 FQGNSA. V shed 5 bases and J 6 bases; nucleotides not matched to a gene: 11. This CDR3 is built from 16 residues. Whole-study results and caveats: What remained unconfirmed was the SARS-CoV-2 specificity of second-wave clones peaking on day 37.

Material for sequencing was PBMCs or a T cell subset sorted from them (not recorded which). The chain uses TRBV7-2 and TRBJ2-3; 10 bases are shared with TRBD2. The clonotype comes from a man aged 18-30 years who had mild COVID-19 (a few samples of this study predate the infection). Cell type and time point are not known. The CDR3, as DNA: TGTGCCAGCAGCCCACAAGGAACTAGCGGGGCCGATACGCAGTATTTT. Amino acid sequence: CASSPQGTSGADTQYF.